The 27 T cell receptor beta chains listed next were all sequenced from one sample in a study of blood T cell repertoires in COVID-19. TCRdb keeps only in-frame clones here, not all; method: immunoSEQ multiplex PCR. The sample carries around 150,000 clones, approximately 84% recorded once. Sequencing input: peripheral blood. These receptors came from a woman at least 80 years old with acute or convalescent COVID-19.

The V call is TRBV7-8, the J call TRBJ1-1; maybe TRBD1 (5 bases). V dropped 11 bases and J dropped 1 base, with 17 bases sitting between them. The CDR3 runs 14 residues. Germline values: CDR1 SGHVS, CDR2 FQNEAQ. The CDR3 loop reads CAGVSAGKNTEAFF. The CDR3 coding sequence is TGTGCCGGCGTATCGGCAGGGAAGAACACTGAAGCTTTCTTT.

The CDR3 spells CASSRGTQYGYTF. DNA for the CDR3: TGTGCCAGCAGCCGAGGGACACAATATGGCTACACCTTC. This chain connects TRBV2 to TRBJ1-2; D is perhaps TRBD1 (6 bases). Deletions cut 6 bases from V and 5 bases from J, with 13 bases between. CDR1 is SNHLY and CDR2 is FYNNEI in the germline V gene. CDR3 length: 13 residues.

The genes are TRBV7-3 and TRBJ2-1; 9 bases match TRBD2. There are 15 residues in the CDR3. CDR1 is SGHTA, CDR2 FQGTGA, per germline. Losses at the gene ends were 6 bases for V and 1 base for J; bases not matched to a gene: 4. The CDR3, as DNA: TGTGCCAGCAGGGCAGCGGGGGGTTCCTACAATGAGCAGTTCTTC. This encodes CASRAAGGSYNEQFF.

This chain joins TRBV19 and TRBJ1-1; D remains ambiguous. The CDR3 consists of 13 residues. Trimming removed 3 bases at V and 2 bases at J, with 7 bases between. Germline CDR1 is LNHDA and CDR2 is SQIVND (reference sequence). The CDR3 region is CASSIGSNTEAFF. The CDR3 bases are TGTGCCAGTAGTATTGGGAGTAACACTGAAGCTTTCTTT. Combining the CDR3 with reference TRBV19 and TRBJ1-1 gives the whole variable domain DGGITQSPKYLFRKEGQNVTLSCEQNLNHDAMYWYRQDPGQGLRLIYYSQIVNDFQKGDIAEGYSVSREKKESFPLTVTSAQKNPTAFYLCASSIGSNTEAFFGQGTRLTVV.

The chain is built from TRBV19 and TRBJ1-3; D is unresolved. Trimming took off 5 bases at V and 0 bases at J, with 8 bases between the two ends. Germline CDR1 and CDR2: LNHDA and SQIVND (reference sequence). CDR3 size: 14 residues. The CDR3 here is CASSSAGSGNTIYF. The CDR3 DNA sequence: TGTGCCAGTAGTTCGGCGGGCTCTGGAAACACCATATATTTT.

The sample holds one count of this clone. The V call is TRBV5-6, the J call TRBJ2-6; TRBD1 aligns across 8 bases. The trim removed 5 bases at V and 0 bases at J, leaving 10 bases unmatched. This CDR3 region has 18 residues. The germline gives CDR1 SGHDT, CDR2 YYEEEE. CDR3 sequence reads: CASSSETGAYSGANVLTF. DNA for the CDR3: TGTGCCAGCAGTTCGGAGACAGGGGCCTACTCTGGGGCCAACGTCCTGACTTTC.

This clone was observed a few times. V and J are TRBV15 and TRBJ1-2, with D unclear. Germline assignment: CDR1 LNHNV and CDR2 YYDKDF (reference sequence). V was pared by 0 bases and J by 4 bases, with 12 bases between. The CDR3 is made up of 15 amino acids. CDR3 nucleotide sequence: TGTGCCACCAGCAGAGATAGACACTCAGGCTATGGCTACACCTTC. The encoded protein is CATSRDRHSGYGYTF.

This clone has just a few counts. The V and J genes are TRBV7-9 and TRBJ2-2; D is unclear. V was pared by 4 bases and J by 1 base, with 4 bases between. Germline loops: CDR1 SEHNR, CDR2 FQNEAQ (reference sequence). The CDR3 sequence is 13 residues long. CDR3 DNA: TGTGCCAGCAGCTCCTTGAACACCGGGGAGCTGTTTTTT. Translated: CASSSLNTGELFF.

This clone occurred a few times. The chain uses TRBV6-1 and TRBJ1-6; D is unclear. Germline CDR1 and CDR2: MNHNS and SASEGT. V was trimmed by 2 bases and J by 1 base, leaving 6 bases between them. The CDR3 has 15 residues. CDR3 residues: CASSESVSYNSPLHF. The CDR3 nucleotides read TGTGCCAGCAGTGAATCAGTTTCCTATAATTCACCCCTCCACTTT.

The chain joins TRBV2 to TRBJ2-5; D may be TRBD1 (6 bases). CDR1 is SNHLY, CDR2 FYNNEI, per germline. Deletions cut 1 base from V and 5 bases from J, with 14 bases between. This CDR3 spans 15 amino acids. The chain's CDR3 is CASSEVQGIGETQYF. The CDR3 coding sequence is TGTGCCAGCAGTGAAGTTCAGGGGATCGGGGAGACCCAGTACTTC.

The CDR3 loop reads CASNQAYNTGELFF. The CDR3 bases are TGTGCCAGCAACCAGGCGTACAACACCGGGGAGCTGTTTTTT. J is TRBJ2-2 and V is TRBV6-5; D not resolved. With 7 bases removed from V and 2 bases from J, the gap between germline ends came to 11 bases. The CDR3 sequence is 14 residues long. The V gene's germline CDR1 is MNHEY and CDR2 SVGAGI.

V and J are TRBV12-2 and TRBJ2-7; the DNA was not used to check the table's D call, TRBD2. TRBV12-2 is classified as a pseudogene. The CDR3 spans 12 residues. The CDR3: CASRLVGRLNYF. In DNA form, the CDR3 reads TGTGCAAGTCGCTTAGTTGGGAGGTTGAATTACTTC.

V is TRBV7-3 and J is TRBJ2-6; tentatively, D is TRBD1 (6 bases). V dropped 1 base and J dropped 0 bases, with 13 bases sitting between them. The CDR3 extends over 18 amino acids. Germline values: CDR1 SGHTA, CDR2 FQGTGA. The chain's CDR3 is CASSLRSQGSSGANVLTF. The CDR3 bases are TGTGCCAGCAGCTTAAGGTCCCAGGGGAGCTCTGGGGCCAACGTCCTGACTTTC.

The chain employs TRBV15 and TRBJ2-1; the match to TRBD1 covers 7 bases. Germline CDR1 and CDR2: LNHNV and YYDKDF (reference sequence). This CDR3 has 13 amino acids. V was pared by 1 base and J by 16 bases, with 10 bases of the junction left unmatched. The CDR3 nucleotides read TGTGCCACCAGCAGAGGTGAGACAGGGAAAGAATTCTTC. Translation: CATSRGETGKEFF.

In DNA form, the CDR3 reads TGTGCCAGCAGTTTATCAGGGTGGAGTGGCTACACCTTC. Translated, it gives CASSLSGWSGYTF. This chain uses TRBV28 with TRBJ1-2, with D possibly TRBD1 on 5 matching bases. Germline CDR1 and CDR2: MDHEN and SYDVKM. V lost 1 base and J 7 bases, leaving 10 bases between the germline ends. The CDR3 is 13 residues long.

The chain employs TRBV7-3 and TRBJ2-1; 11 nucleotides agree with TRBD2. With 5 bases clipped from V and 7 bases from J, the junction kept 13 bases outside the gene matches. Germline V gene lookup returns CDR1 SGHTA and CDR2 FQGTGA. CDR3 size: 17 residues. The CDR3: CASSLSGTSGKGNEQFF. The CDR3 nucleotides read TGTGCCAGCAGCCTAAGCGGGACTAGCGGTAAGGGTAATGAGCAGTTCTTC.

This clone was detected only a few times. This rearrangement joins TRBV15 to TRBJ2-1; tentative D call: TRBD1 (5 bases). The V gene lost 1 base and the J gene lost 0 bases, with 10 bases spanning the gap. CDR1 and CDR2 (germline): LNHNV, YYDKDF (reference sequence). The CDR3 is made up of 16 amino acids. The CDR3 DNA sequence: TGTGCCACCAGCAGAGGAAGGGGCAGCTCCTACAATGAGCAGTTCTTC. Residues: CATSRGRGSSYNEQFF.

The chain carries TRBV7-3 and TRBJ2-1; D ambiguous. The germline CDR1 and CDR2 sequences are SGHTA and FQGTGA. Deletions cut 5 bases from V and 0 bases from J, with 14 bases between. The CDR3 spans 16 residues. The DNA of the CDR3 is TGTGCCAGCAGCCCCCAGGCCGCCAGCTCCTACAATGAGCAGTTCTTC. It yields the protein CASSPQAASSYNEQFF.

V usage is TRBV18 and J usage is TRBJ2-7, with 13 positions matching TRBD2. Germline values: CDR1 KGHSH, CDR2 LQKENI. The V segment lost 3 bases and the J segment 4 bases; nucleotides outside the gene matches: 12. CDR3 size: 18 residues. The CDR3 loop is CASSPGLAGAKGNYEQYF. CDR3 DNA: TGTGCCAGCTCACCTGGACTAGCGGGGGCCAAGGGGAATTACGAGCAGTACTTC.

The V call is TRBV9, the J call TRBJ1-2; D is perhaps TRBD1 (6 bases). Trimming cost V 3 bases and J 6 bases, with 15 bases left between them. Germline V gene data show CDR1 as SGDLS and CDR2 as YYNGEE. CDR3 size: 14 residues. CDR3 protein: CASSAQQGFHGYTF. The CDR3 DNA sequence: TGTGCCAGCAGCGCCCAACAGGGTTTCCATGGCTACACCTTC.

This chain links TRBV2 with TRBJ1-3; a possible D gene is TRBD1 (5 bases). From germline, CDR1 is SNHLY and CDR2 FYNNEI. V was cut by 2 bases and J by 5 bases, with 10 bases left in between. CDR3 size: 14 residues. CDR3 sequence reads: CASSENRGRNTIYF. As DNA, the CDR3 is TGTGCCAGCAGTGAAAATCGGGGGAGAAACACCATATATTTT.

This chain links TRBV28 with TRBJ2-5; 10 bases line up with TRBD2. J lost 5 bases, V lost 5 bases, and 11 bases had no gene match. Germline-derived CDR1 and CDR2 are MDHEN and SYDVKM. This CDR3 region has 16 residues. The CDR3 loop reads CASSPVTGAGGETQYF. CDR3 sequence (DNA): TGTGCCAGCAGTCCTGTGACGGGAGCGGGAGGGGAGACCCAGTACTTC.

The V gene is TRBV6-5, the J gene TRBJ1-3; 9 nucleotides align to TRBD1. Germline V gene lookup returns CDR1 MNHEY and CDR2 SVGAGI. The CDR3 loop spans 15 amino acids. The V segment lost 4 bases and the J segment 4 bases; nucleotides outside the gene matches: 5. The CDR3 DNA reads as TGTGCCAGCAGTTCCGGGACAGGGAGAGGAAACACCATATATTTT. It translates to CASSSGTGRGNTIYF.

This chain links TRBV18 with TRBJ2-1; TRBD2 might be the D (5 bases). Deletions cut 4 bases from V and 0 bases from J, with 13 bases between. The CDR3 length is 16 residues. Germline V gene lookup returns CDR1 KGHSH and CDR2 LQKENI. The CDR3 spells CASSHERLGSYNEQFF. DNA for the CDR3: TGTGCCAGCTCACACGAGCGGCTGGGCTCCTACAATGAGCAGTTCTTC.

The chain joins TRBV19 to TRBJ2-3, with TRBD1 identical over 8 bases. V was pared by 5 bases and J by 5 bases, with 6 bases of the junction left unmatched. In germline, CDR1 is LNHDA, CDR2 SQIVND (reference sequence). The CDR3 is 14 amino acids. The CDR3 nucleotides are TGTGCCAGTAGTGGTGGGACAGGTGAAGATACGCAGTATTTT. Translating gives CASSGGTGEDTQYF.

The genes are TRBV2 and TRBJ1-1; 8 bases map to TRBD1. The CDR3 length is 15 residues. The junction had 7 bases not matched to a gene; V was cut back by 6 bases and J by 1 base. Germline CDR1 SNHLY, CDR2 FYNNEI. The CDR3, as DNA: TGTGCCAGCAGCGGACAGGGCACGAGGAACACTGAAGCTTTCTTT. Translated: CASSGQGTRNTEAFF.

The chain combines TRBV11-2 with TRBJ2-5; 7 bases are a match to TRBD1. The CDR3 has 17 residues. From germline, CDR1 is SGHAT and CDR2 FQNNGV. V lost 5 bases and J lost 0; bases outside the gene matches: 12. The CDR3 region has the DNA TGTGCCAGCAGCCCCGCTACCGGGACAGCATACCAAGAGACCCAGTACTTC. This codes for CASSPATGTAYQETQYF.